These 7 T cell receptor beta chains were all obtained from the same sample, sequenced in a study of control samples from healthy donors and cancer patients. Using immunoSEQ multiplex PCR, the repertoire was profiled, and TCRdb retains in-frame clones only, with some absent. The table has about 53,000 clones, around 87% seen once. The material sequenced was PBMCs. These receptors all stem from a man aged 55-75 years with head and neck cancer.

This rearrangement joins TRBV5-1 to TRBJ2-7; TRBD2 aligns across 8 bases. Trimming at V came to 2 bases and at J to 3 bases, leaving 4 bases not matched to a gene. Per the germline V gene, CDR1 is SGHRS and CDR2 is YFSETQ. The CDR3 is 14 residues long. The chain's CDR3 is CASSFGGENYEQYF. The DNA of the CDR3 is TGCGCCAGCAGCTTCGGGGGGGAAAACTACGAGCAGTACTTC.

The rearrangement uses TRBV18 and TRBJ1-5; a weak D match, TRBD1 (5 bases). Trimming removed 1 base from V and 4 bases from J, with 11 bases in between. Germline assignment: CDR1 KGHSH and CDR2 LQKENI. The CDR3 is 15 residues long. The CDR3: CASSPQGTNNQPQHF. In DNA, the CDR3 is TGTGCCAGCTCACCACAGGGGACTAATAATCAGCCCCAGCATTTT.

The V call is TRBV18, the J call TRBJ2-1; perhaps D is TRBD1 or TRBD2 (6 bases each). V lost 3 bases and J lost 7, with 19 bases in between. The CDR3 has 16 residues. Germline V gives CDR1 KGHSH, CDR2 LQKENI. The CDR3 is CASSPRGLLQRNEQFF. The CDR3 DNA reads TGTGCCAGCTCACCTCGGGGGCTCCTCCAGAGGAATGAGCAGTTCTTC.

The V and J genes are TRBV11-3 and TRBJ2-1, with D unclear. The CDR3 length is 11 residues. The germline V gene encodes CDR1 SGHNT and CDR2 YENEEA. Trimming took 2 bases from V and 10 from J, leaving 6 bases between them. CDR3 sequence reads: CASSLNNEQFF. In DNA form, the CDR3 reads TGTGCCAGCAGCTTAAATAACGAGCAGTTCTTC.

The CDR3 loop reads CASSFSGRSSEQFF. As DNA, the CDR3 is TGTGCCAGCAGCTTTAGCGGGAGGTCCTCTGAGCAGTTCTTC. This chain joins TRBV5-5 and TRBJ2-1; 10 positions agree with TRBD2. The trim removed 2 bases at V and 9 bases at J, leaving 5 bases unmatched. CDR1 is SGHKS and CDR2 is YYEKEE in the germline V gene (reference sequence). This CDR3 region has 14 residues.

The rearrangement uses TRBV4-2 and TRBJ2-6, with TRBD1 identical over 10 bases. With V trimmed by 3 bases and J by 0 bases, 8 bases remained unmatched. Germline V gene lookup returns CDR1 LGHNA and CDR2 YNFKEQ. The length of the CDR3 is 19 residues. Here the CDR3 DNA reads TGTGCCAGCAGCCATCAGGGGACAGGGGCAATCTCTGGGGCCAACGTCCTGACTTTC. It encodes CASSHQGTGAISGANVLTF.

This clone has more than one count but fewer than ten. The chain is built from TRBV30 and TRBJ2-2; possible D gene TRBD1, 6 bases. This CDR3 spans 15 amino acids. CDR1 and CDR2 from the germline V gene are GTSNPN and SVGIG (reference sequence). Trimming removed 2 bases at V and 5 bases at J, with 15 bases between. For the CDR3, the DNA is TGTGCCTGGAGTTCCGGGACACCTGGGACCGGGGAGCTGTTTTTT. Translation: CAWSSGTPGTGELFF. The variable domain in full, with the rest retrieved from reference TRBV30 and TRBJ2-2, is SQTIHQWPATLVQPVGSPLSLECTVEGTSNPNLYWYRQAAGRGLQLLFYSVGIGQISSEVPQNLSASRPQDRQFILSSKKLLLSDSGFYLCAWSSGTPGTGELFFGEGSRLTVL.